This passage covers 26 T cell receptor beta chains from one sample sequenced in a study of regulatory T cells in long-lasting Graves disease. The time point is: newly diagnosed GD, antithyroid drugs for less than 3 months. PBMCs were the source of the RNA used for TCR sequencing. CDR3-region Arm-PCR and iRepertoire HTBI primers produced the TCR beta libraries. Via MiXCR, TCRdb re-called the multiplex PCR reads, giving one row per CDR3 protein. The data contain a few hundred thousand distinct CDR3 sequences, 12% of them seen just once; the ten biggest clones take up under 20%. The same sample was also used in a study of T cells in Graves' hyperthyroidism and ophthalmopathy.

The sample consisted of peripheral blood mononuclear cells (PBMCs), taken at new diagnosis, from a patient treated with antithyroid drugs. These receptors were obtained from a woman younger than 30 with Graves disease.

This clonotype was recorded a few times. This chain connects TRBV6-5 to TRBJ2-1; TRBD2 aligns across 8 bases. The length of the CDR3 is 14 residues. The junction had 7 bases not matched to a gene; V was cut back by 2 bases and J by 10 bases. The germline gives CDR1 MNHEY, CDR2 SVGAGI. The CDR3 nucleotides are TGTGCCAGCAGTTACCCGTGGACTAGCCGGGAGCAGTTCTTC. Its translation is CASSYPWTSREQFF.

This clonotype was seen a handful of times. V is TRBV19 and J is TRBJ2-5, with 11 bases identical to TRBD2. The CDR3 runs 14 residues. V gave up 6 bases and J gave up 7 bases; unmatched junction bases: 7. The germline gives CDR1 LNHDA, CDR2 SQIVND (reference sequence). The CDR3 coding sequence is TGTGCCAGTAGCTTAGCGGGAGGGCCGGGGACCCAGTACTTC. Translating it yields CASSLAGGPGTQYF.

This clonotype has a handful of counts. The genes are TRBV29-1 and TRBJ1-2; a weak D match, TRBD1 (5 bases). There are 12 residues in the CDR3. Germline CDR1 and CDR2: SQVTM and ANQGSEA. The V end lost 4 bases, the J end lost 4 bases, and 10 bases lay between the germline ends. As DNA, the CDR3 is TGCAGCGTTGCTCCAAGGGGCTATGGCTACACCTTC. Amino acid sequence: CSVAPRGYGYTF.

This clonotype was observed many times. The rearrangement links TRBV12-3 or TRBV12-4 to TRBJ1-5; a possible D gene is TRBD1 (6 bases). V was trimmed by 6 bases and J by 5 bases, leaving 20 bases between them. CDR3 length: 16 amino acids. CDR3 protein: CASSYKQGRGDQPQHF. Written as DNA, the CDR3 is TGTGCCAGCAGCTACAAACAGGGCCGGGGCGATCAGCCCCAGCATTTT.

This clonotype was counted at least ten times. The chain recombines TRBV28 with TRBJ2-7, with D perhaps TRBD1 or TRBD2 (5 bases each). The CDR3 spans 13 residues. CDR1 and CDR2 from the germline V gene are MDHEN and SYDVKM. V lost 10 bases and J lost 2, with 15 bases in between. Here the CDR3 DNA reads TGTGCCACCAACCGGGACGAGACCTACGAGCAGTACTTC. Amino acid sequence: CATNRDETYEQYF.

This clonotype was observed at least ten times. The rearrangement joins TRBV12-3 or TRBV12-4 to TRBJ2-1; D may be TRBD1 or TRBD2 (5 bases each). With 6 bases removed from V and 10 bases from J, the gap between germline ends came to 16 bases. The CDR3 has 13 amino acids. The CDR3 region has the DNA TGTGCCAGCAGCTTGGGACCGGGGCGGGAGCAGTTCTTC. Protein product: CASSLGPGREQFF.

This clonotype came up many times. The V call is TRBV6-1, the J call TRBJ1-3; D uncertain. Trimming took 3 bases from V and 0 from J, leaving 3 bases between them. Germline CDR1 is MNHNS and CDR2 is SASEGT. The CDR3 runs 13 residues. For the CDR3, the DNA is TGTGCCAGCAGTGAGAGCTCTGGAAACACCATATATTTT. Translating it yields CASSESSGNTIYF.

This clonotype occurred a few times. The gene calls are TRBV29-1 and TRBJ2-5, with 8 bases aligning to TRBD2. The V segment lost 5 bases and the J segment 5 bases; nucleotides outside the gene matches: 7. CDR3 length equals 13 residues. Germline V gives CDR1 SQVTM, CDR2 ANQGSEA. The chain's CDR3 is CSVTSTSEETQYF. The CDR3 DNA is TGCAGCGTTACCTCGACTAGCGAGGAGACCCAGTACTTC.

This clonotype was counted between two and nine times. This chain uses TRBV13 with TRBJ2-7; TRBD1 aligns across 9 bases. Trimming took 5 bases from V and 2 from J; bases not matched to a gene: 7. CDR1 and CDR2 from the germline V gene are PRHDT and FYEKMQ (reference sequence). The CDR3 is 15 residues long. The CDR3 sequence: CASSGGTGSTYEQYF. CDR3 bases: TGTGCCAGCAGCGGTGGGACAGGGTCTACCTACGAGCAGTACTTC. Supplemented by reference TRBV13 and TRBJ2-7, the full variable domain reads AAGVIQSPRHLIKEKRETATLKCYPIPRHDTVYWYQQGPGQDPQFLISFYEKMQSDKGSIPDRFSAQQFSDYHSELNMSSLELGDSALYFCASSGGTGSTYEQYFGPGTRLTVT.

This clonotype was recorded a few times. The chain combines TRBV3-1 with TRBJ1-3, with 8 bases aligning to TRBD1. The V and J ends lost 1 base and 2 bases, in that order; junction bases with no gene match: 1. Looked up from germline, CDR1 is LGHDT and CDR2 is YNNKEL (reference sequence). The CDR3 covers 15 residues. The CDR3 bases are TGTGCCAGCAGCCAAGTGGGACAGGCTGGAAACACCATATATTTT. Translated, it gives CASSQVGQAGNTIYF.

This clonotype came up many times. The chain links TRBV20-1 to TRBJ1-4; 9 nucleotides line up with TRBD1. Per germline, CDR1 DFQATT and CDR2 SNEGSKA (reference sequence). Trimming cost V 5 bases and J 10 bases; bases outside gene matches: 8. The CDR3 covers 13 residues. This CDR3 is CSASGTGSRKLFF. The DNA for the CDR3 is TGCAGTGCTTCCGGGACAGGGTCCCGAAAACTGTTTTTT.

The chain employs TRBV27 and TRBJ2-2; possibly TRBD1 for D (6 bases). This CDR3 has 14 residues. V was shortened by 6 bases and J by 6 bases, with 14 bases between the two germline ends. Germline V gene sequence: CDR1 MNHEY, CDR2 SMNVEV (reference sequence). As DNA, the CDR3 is TGTGCCAGCAGACTACAGGGTTCTGCCGGGGAGCTGTTTTTT. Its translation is CASRLQGSAGELFF.

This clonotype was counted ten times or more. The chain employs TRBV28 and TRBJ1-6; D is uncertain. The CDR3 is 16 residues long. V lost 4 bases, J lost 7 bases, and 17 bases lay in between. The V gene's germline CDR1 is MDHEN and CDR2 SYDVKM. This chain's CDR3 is CASSSTMKQSNSPLHF. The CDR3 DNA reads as TGTGCCAGCAGTTCCACGATGAAACAGTCAAATTCACCCCTCCACTTT.

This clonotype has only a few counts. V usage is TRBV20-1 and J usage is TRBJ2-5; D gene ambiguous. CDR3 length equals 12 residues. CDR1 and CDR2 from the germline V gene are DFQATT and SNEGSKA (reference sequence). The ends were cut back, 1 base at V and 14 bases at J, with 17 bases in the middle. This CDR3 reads CSARGVKTPYYF. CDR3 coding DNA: TGCAGTGCTAGAGGGGTAAAGACTCCCTATTACTTC.

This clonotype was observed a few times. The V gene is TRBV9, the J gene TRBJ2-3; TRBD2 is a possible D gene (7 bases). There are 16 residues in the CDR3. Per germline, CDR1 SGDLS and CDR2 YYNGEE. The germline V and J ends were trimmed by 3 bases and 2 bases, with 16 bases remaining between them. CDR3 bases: TGTGCCAGCAGCGGAATGAGGGGGGGGCCCACAGATACGCAGTATTTT. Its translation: CASSGMRGGPTDTQYF.

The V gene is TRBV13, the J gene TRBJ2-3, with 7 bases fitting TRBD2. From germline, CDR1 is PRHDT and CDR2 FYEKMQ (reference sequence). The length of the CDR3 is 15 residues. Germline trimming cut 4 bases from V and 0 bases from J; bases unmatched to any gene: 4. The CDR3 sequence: CASSSLLASTDTQYF. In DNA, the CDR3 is TGTGCCAGCAGCTCCCTACTAGCGAGCACAGATACGCAGTATTTT.

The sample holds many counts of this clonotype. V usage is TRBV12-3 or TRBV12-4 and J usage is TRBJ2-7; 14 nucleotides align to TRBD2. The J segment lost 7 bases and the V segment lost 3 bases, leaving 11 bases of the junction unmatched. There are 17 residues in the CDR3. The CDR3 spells CASSFPRGTSGSKEQYF. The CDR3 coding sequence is TGTGCCAGCAGTTTTCCCAGAGGGACTAGCGGGAGTAAGGAGCAGTACTTC.

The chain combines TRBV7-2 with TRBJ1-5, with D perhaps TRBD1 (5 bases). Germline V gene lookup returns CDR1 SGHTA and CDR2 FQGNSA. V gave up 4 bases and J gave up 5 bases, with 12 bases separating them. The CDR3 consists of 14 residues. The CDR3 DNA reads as TGTGCCAGCAGCTCCCAGGGAGGGGATCAGCCCCAGCATTTT. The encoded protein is CASSSQGGDQPQHF.

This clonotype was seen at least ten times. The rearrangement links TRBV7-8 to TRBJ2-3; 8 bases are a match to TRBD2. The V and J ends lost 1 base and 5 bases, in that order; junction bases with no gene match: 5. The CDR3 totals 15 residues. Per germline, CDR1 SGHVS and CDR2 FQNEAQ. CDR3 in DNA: TGTGCCAGCAGCTTAGTGGGTAGCGGGGTAGATACGCAGTATTTT. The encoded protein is CASSLVGSGVDTQYF.

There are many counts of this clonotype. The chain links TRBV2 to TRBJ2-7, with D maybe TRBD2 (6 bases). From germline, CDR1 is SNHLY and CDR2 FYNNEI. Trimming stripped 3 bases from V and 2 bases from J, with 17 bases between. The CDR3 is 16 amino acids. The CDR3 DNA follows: TGTGCCAGCAGTGAGGCGTCGGGAGCGCTCCCCTACGAGCAGTACGTC. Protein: CASSEASGALPYEQYV.

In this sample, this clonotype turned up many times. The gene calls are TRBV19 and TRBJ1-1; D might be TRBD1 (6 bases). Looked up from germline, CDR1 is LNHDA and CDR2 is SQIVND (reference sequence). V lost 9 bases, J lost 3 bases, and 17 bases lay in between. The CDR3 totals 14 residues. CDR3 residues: CASWGGAEYTEAFF. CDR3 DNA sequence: TGTGCCAGCTGGGGGGGCGCGGAGTACACTGAAGCTTTCTTT.

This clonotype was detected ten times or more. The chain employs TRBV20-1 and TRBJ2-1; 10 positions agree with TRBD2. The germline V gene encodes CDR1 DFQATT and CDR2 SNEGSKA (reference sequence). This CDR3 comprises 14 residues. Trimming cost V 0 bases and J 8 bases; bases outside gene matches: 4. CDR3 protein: CSAREPSGRDEQFF. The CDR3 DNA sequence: TGCAGTGCTAGAGAACCTAGCGGGAGAGATGAGCAGTTCTTC.

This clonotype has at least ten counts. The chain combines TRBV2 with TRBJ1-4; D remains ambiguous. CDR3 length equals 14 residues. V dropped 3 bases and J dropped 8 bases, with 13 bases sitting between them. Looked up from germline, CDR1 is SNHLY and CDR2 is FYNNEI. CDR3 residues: CASSDWSNSEKLFF. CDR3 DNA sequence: TGTGCCAGCAGTGACTGGAGTAACAGCGAAAAACTGTTTTTT.

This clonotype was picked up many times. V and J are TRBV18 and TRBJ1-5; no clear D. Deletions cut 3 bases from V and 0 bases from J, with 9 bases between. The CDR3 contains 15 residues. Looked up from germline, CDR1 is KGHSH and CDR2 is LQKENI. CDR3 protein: CASSPRVGSNQPQHF. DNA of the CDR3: TGTGCCAGCTCACCCCGGGTAGGTAGCAATCAGCCCCAGCATTTT.

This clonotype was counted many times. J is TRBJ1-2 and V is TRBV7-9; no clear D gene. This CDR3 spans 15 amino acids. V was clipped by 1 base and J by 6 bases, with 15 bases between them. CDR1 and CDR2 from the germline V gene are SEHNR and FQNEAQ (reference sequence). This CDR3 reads CASSLGVRAGNGYTF. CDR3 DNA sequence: TGTGCCAGCAGCTTAGGCGTTCGGGCCGGGAATGGCTACACCTTC.

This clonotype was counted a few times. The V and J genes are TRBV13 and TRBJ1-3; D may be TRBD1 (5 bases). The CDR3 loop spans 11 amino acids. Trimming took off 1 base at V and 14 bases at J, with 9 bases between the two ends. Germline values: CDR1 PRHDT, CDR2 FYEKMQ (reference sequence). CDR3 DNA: TGTGCCAGCAGCTTAGAGGGGAACTTATATTTT. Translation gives CASSLEGNLYF.